One TCR beta chain is described in this entry. Its specificity is unknown. CDR3 length: 13 residues. V was cut by 3 bases and J by 3 bases, with 9 bases left in between. Germline values: CDR1 MNHNS, CDR2 SASEGT. Primers for the PCR totalled 60 Vbeta and 13 Jbeta. TCRdb keeps only in-frame clones here, not all; method: immunoSEQ multiplex PCR. The data show some 82,000 clones, with approximately 84% seen just once and 2.4% held by the top ten. This specimen comes from a study of cytomegalovirus exposure and HLA in healthy donors. Study-level points and caveats: A likely sequencing artifact accounted for one observed cluster of highly shared sequence variants. A few CMV-associated chains were confirmed in vitro to be specific for CMV antigens. Reportedly, HLA-A and HLA-B alleles of most subjects were accurately predicted from TCR beta. Fewer N-insertions (relative to the approximately 670-donor mean) were reportedly seen in an Asian-associated ancestry cluster in a later analysis.

The clonotype originates from a woman aged 50 to 65 in good health and CMV-seronegative. Source material: PBMCs. V and J are TRBV6-1 and TRBJ2-7; D uncertain. CDR3 DNA: TGTGCCAGCAGTGATGAGGCCGGCTACGAGCAGTACTTC. It encodes CASSDEAGYEQYF.